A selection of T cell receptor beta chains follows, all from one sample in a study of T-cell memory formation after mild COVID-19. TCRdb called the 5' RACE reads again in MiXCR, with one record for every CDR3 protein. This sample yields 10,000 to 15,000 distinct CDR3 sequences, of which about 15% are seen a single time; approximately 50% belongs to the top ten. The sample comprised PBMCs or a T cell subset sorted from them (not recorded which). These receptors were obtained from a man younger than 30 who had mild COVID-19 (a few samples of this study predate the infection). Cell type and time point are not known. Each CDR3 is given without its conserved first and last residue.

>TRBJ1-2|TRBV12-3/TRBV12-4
ASTDTLTDSYGYT
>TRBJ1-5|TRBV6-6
ASSPVGVQPQH
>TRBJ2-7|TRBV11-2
ASSLEGPGRAYEQY
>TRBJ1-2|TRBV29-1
SVFAPGQGGGYT
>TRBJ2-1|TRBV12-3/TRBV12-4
ASSWPRNEQF
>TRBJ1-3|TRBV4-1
ASSQHRGRGTIY
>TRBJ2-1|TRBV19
ASSKRGQYNEQF
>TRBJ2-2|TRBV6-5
ASSDRGLYTGELF
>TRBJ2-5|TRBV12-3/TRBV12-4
ASSPTSGVYQETQY
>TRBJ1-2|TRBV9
ASSPGGRGGDGYT
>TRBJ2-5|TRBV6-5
ASNKLADPQETQY
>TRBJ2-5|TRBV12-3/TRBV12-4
ASSLRLVRETQY
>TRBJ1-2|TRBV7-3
ASSEVTGYGYT
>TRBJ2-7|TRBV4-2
ASSFQRGGPREHY
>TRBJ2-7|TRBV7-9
ASSFLGTYEQY
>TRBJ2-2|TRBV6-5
ASSPVRGGHSGELF
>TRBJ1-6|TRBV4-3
ASSQRTGAHLALH
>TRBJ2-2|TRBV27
ASSLTGAGGELF
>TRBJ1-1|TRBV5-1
ASSFRQNTEAF
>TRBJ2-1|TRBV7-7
ASSPRGLNEQF
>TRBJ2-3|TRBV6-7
ASSYSPAGSTDTQY
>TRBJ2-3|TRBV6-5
ASSPQLTGGSPDTQY
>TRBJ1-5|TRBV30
AWSVGPDQPQH
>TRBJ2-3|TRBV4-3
ASSVRLGGTDTQY
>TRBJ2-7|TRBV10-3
AIRPGTGEWYEQY
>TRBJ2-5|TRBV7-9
ASSLRRGYLVQY
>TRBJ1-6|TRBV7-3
ASSAASRDSPLH
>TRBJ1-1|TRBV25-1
ASSVGGITEAF
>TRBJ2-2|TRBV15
ATSRRAGELF
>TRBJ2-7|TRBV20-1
SATVGIYEQY
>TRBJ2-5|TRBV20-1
SASTQRQETQY
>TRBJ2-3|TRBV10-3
AISGGSPEGADTQY
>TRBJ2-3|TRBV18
AGGPSPDTQY
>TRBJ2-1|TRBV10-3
AISVMTSGRLSSYNEQF
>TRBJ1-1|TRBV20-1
SARVSTQGAEAF
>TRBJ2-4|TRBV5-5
ASRTQGALDKNIQY
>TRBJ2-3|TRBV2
ASGSPWDRYTDTQY
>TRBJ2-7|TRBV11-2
ASSRGTYEQY
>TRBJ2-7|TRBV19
ASMGGTSGTYEQY
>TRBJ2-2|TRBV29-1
SVDRVGTGELF
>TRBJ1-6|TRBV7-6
ASSLEVAGLNSPLH
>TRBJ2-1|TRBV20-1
SALRPGPYNEQF
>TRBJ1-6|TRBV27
ASSRRFFGFNSPLH
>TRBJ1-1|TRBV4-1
ASHPHRGLNTEAF
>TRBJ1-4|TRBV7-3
ASSPNWF
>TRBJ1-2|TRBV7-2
ASSLWGTNGYT
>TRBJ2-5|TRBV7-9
ASSPGGAYQETQY
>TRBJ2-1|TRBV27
ASSSAGFEQF